This paragraph covers one TCR beta chain sequence. Its antigen is unidentified. This entry belongs to a study of cytomegalovirus exposure and HLA in healthy donors. It was with 60 Vbeta and 13 Jbeta primers that the PCR ran. Measured with immunoSEQ multiplex PCR; TCRdb has only the in-frame clones, and not every one. The data contain approximately 85,000 clones, around 70% of them singletons. Study-wide results and caveats: Later genetic work tied a missense DCLRE1C variant to beta-chain V and J trimming. In an earlier analysis, most TCR beta V segments were productive about 87% or about 30% of the time.

The CDR3 covers 15 residues. Germline assignment: CDR1 SGHTA and CDR2 FQGTGA. V lost 5 bases, J lost 2 bases, and 6 bases stayed unmatched. J is TRBJ2-3 and V is TRBV7-3; 8 positions agree with TRBD2. The sample consisted of PBMCs. This clonotype originated in a woman between 40 and 50 years old in good health and CMV-seropositive. Here the CDR3 reads CASSTKAGATDTQYF. CDR3 nucleotides: TGTGCCAGCAGCACTAAAGCGGGGGCCACAGATACGCAGTATTTT.